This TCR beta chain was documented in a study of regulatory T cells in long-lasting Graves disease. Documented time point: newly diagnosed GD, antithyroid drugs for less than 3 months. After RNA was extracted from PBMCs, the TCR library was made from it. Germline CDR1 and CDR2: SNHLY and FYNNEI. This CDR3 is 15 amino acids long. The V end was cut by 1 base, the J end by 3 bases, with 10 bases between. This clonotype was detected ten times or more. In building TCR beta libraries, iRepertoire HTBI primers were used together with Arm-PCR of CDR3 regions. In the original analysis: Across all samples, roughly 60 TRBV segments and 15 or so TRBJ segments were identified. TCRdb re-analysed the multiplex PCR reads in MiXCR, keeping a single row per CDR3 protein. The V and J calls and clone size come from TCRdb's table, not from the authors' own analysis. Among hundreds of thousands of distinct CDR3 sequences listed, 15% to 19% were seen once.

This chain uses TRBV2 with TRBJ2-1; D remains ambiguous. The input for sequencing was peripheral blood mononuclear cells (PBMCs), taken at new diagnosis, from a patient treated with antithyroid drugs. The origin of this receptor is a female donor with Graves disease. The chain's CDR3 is CASSEEVSSYNEQFF. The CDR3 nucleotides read TGTGCCAGCAGTGAAGAGGTTAGCAGCTACAATGAGCAGTTCTTC.